Shown below are 28 T cell receptor beta chains from a single sample sequenced in a study of blood T cell repertoires in COVID-19. Only in-frame clones appear in the TCRdb table, and some are missing; sequencing was by immunoSEQ multiplex PCR. The sample has around 53,000 clones; about 86% are singletons. The sequencing sample was made of peripheral blood. The origin of the receptors is a man over 45 with acute or convalescent COVID-19.

The V call is TRBV5-6, the J call TRBJ2-1; a weak D match, TRBD2 (5 bases). The CDR3 is 15 residues long. Germline V gene sequence: CDR1 SGHDT, CDR2 YYEEEE. V was pared by 5 bases and J by 5 bases, with 17 bases between. CDR3 sequence: CASRARGLGDNEQFF. CDR3 nucleotide sequence: TGTGCCAGCAGGGCTCGTGGCCTCGGGGACAATGAGCAGTTCTTC. The whole variable domain, remainder taken from reference TRBV5-6 and TRBJ2-1, is DAGVTQSPTHLIKTRGQQVTLRCSPKSGHDTVSWYQQALGQGPQFIFQYYEEEERQRGNFPDRFSGHQFPNYSSELNVNALLLGDSALYLCASRARGLGDNEQFFGPGTRLTVL.

This rearrangement joins TRBV30 to TRBJ1-1; 8 bases fit TRBD1. The V gene's germline CDR1 is GTSNPN and CDR2 SVGIG (reference sequence). The junction had 6 bases not matched to a gene; V was cut back by 4 bases and J by 5 bases. This CDR3 spans 13 amino acids. CDR3 in amino acids: CAWIRDRRTEAFF. DNA of the CDR3: TGTGCCTGGATCCGGGACAGGAGGACTGAAGCTTTCTTT.

This clone was observed a single time. V and J are TRBV30 and TRBJ1-4; D is unresolved. This CDR3 comprises 12 residues. Germline CDR1 is GTSNPN and CDR2 is SVGIG (reference sequence). Trimming cost V 4 bases and J 5 bases, with 8 bases left between them. The CDR3 loop reads CAWTGLNEKLFF. DNA for the CDR3: TGTGCCTGGACAGGACTGAATGAAAAACTGTTTTTT.

This clone has a single count. This chain uses TRBV15 with TRBJ1-1; D remains unclear. V gave up 0 bases and J gave up 1 base, with 18 bases separating them. The CDR3 consists of 18 residues. Germline CDR1 and CDR2: LNHNV and YYDKDF (reference sequence). In DNA form, the CDR3 reads TGTGCCACCAGCAGAGATCACGCGGGGTCGGCGACGAACACTGAAGCTTTCTTT. This codes for CATSRDHAGSATNTEAFF. The full variable domain, rest sourced from reference TRBV15 and TRBJ1-1, is DAMVIQNPRYQVTQFGKPVTLSCSQTLNHNVMYWYQQKSSQAPKLLFHYYDKDFNNEADTPDNFQSRRPNTSFCFLDIRSPGLGDTAMYLCATSRDHAGSATNTEAFFGQGTRLTVV.

The V call is TRBV7-6, the J call TRBJ1-4; 9 bases are shared with TRBD1. Germline lookup yields CDR1 SGHVS and CDR2 FNYEAQ. The CDR3 contains 15 residues. Trimming cost V 0 bases and J 12 bases; bases outside gene matches: 8. The CDR3 DNA follows: TGTGCCAGCAGCTTAGCACAGGGGGCGAGGACGGAACTGTTTTTT. The encoded protein is CASSLAQGARTELFF.

J is TRBJ1-2 and V is TRBV19; unclear D gene. V lost 7 bases and J lost 8, with 14 bases in between. The CDR3 is 12 residues long. Germline CDR1 LNHDA, CDR2 SQIVND (reference sequence). The CDR3 DNA reads as TGTGCCAGTATGCGTCAGCCCGGGGGCTACACCTTC. Amino acids: CASMRQPGGYTF.

The chain uses TRBV20-1 and TRBJ2-1, with TRBD2 as a possible D gene (6 bases). Trimming cost V 4 bases and J 8 bases, with 9 bases left between them. Germline loops: CDR1 DFQATT, CDR2 SNEGSKA (reference sequence). This CDR3 region has 11 residues. The chain's CDR3 is CSAKSGHEQFF. The CDR3, as DNA: TGCAGTGCTAAAAGCGGGCATGAGCAGTTCTTC.

The chain links TRBV4-1 to TRBJ1-3; tentative D call: TRBD1 (6 bases). V was clipped by 4 bases and J by 0 bases, with 10 bases between them. CDR1 MGHRA and CDR2 YSYEKL come from the germline V gene. This CDR3 region has 15 residues. The DNA of the CDR3 is TGCGCCAGCAGCCCACAGGGTTACTCTGGAAACACCATATATTTT. Protein sequence: CASSPQGYSGNTIYF.

The chain couples TRBV2 to TRBJ1-1; 8 bases align to TRBD1. Unmatched junction bases numbered 7, after V lost 2 bases and J lost 2 bases. The CDR3 contains 16 residues. The germline V gene encodes CDR1 SNHLY and CDR2 FYNNEI. The CDR3 bases are TGTGCCAGCAGTGAAAGGGCAGGGGGCGGAAACACTGAAGCTTTCTTT. Residues: CASSERAGGGNTEAFF.

In its sample, this clone was seen a few times. V gene TRBV28 combines with J gene TRBJ2-5; D is unresolved. V was clipped by 2 bases and J by 1 base, with 14 bases between them. In germline, CDR1 is MDHEN, CDR2 SYDVKM. The CDR3 contains 16 residues. The CDR3 sequence is CASSLGLSGRQETQYF. The CDR3 nucleotides read TGTGCCAGCAGTTTAGGTTTGTCAGGCCGCCAAGAGACCCAGTACTTC.

The chain recombines TRBV10-3 with TRBJ1-3, with 7 bases identical to TRBD1. J gave up 2 bases and V 7 bases, and 8 bases lay outside the gene matches. This CDR3 comprises 15 residues. CDR1 is ENHRY, CDR2 SYGVKD, per germline. DNA for the CDR3: TGTGCCATCACCGGACAGGAACTGCCTGGAAACACCATATATTTT. Protein: CAITGQELPGNTIYF.

Worth noting for this clone: Germline and junction disagree at one end, which may indicate a read error. The V and J genes are TRBV7-7 and TRBJ2-3, with a tentative D call TRBD2 (5 bases). The CDR3 runs to 16 residues. In germline, CDR1 is SSHAT, CDR2 FNYEAQ (reference sequence). CDR3 nucleotides: TGTGCTAGCAGCTTAGCCCCGGGCGGGCAAGGGGATACGCAGTATTTT. Translating it yields CASSLAPGGQGDTQYF.

V usage is TRBV9 and J usage is TRBJ2-1; the match to TRBD2 covers 7 bases. The CDR3 sequence is 15 residues long. Germline-derived CDR1 and CDR2 are SGDLS and YYNGEE. V shed 2 bases, J shed 4 bases, and the junction held 6 bases outside the gene matches. CDR3 region: CASSVGGGSYNEQFF. DNA for the CDR3: TGTGCCAGCAGCGTTGGAGGCGGGAGTTACAATGAGCAGTTCTTC.

DNA of the CDR3: TGTGCCAGCAGCGTGGAGGGCGGGGCGGAGGAGCAGTTCTTC. It is translated as CASSVEGGAEEQFF. The gene calls are TRBV9 and TRBJ2-1, with D perhaps matching TRBD2 (6 bases). With 2 bases removed from V and 10 bases from J, the gap between germline ends came to 16 bases. This CDR3 spans 14 amino acids. Germline V gene sequence: CDR1 SGDLS, CDR2 YYNGEE.

The V and J genes are TRBV28 and TRBJ1-5; no clear D gene. CDR3 length equals 15 residues. Between the trimmed V and J ends, which lost 3 bases and 2 bases, there was a span of 11 bases. CDR1 and CDR2 (germline): MDHEN, SYDVKM. The CDR3 DNA sequence: TGTGCCAGCAGTTTCTCAACCCGGGGCAATCAGCCCCAGCATTTT. Translating it yields CASSFSTRGNQPQHF.

The chain couples TRBV15 to TRBJ2-3, with TRBD2 as a possible D gene (5 bases). CDR1 is LNHNV, CDR2 YYDKDF, per germline (reference sequence). V lost 5 bases to trimming and J lost 1 base, with 13 bases between them. The CDR3 is 15 residues long. CDR3 sequence: CATSDYEGGTDTQYF. The CDR3, as DNA: TGTGCCACCAGCGATTACGAGGGAGGCACAGATACGCAGTATTTT.

This chain joins TRBV6-5 and TRBJ1-4; D is possibly TRBD1 (5 bases). Looked up from germline, CDR1 is MNHEY and CDR2 is SVGAGI. Deletions cut 2 bases from V and 8 bases from J, with 12 bases between. The CDR3 is made up of 14 amino acids. The CDR3, as DNA: TGTGCCAGCAGTTACGGCTCAGGGAAGGAAAAACTGTTTTTT. It specifies CASSYGSGKEKLFF.

The rearrangement uses TRBV4-1 and TRBJ2-3; 9 bases map to TRBD2. The CDR3 contains 12 residues. V was clipped by 4 bases and J by 9 bases; unmatched bases: 2. Germline CDR1 reads MGHRA; CDR2 reads YSYEKL. CDR3 DNA: TGCGCCAGCAGCCTTGGGACTAGCACGCAGTATTTT. Amino acids: CASSLGTSTQYF.

This clone showed up just once. The chain joins TRBV7-6 to TRBJ2-7, with TRBD2 matching over 9 bases. V trimming: 5 bases; J trimming: 7 bases; junction bases outside the gene matches: 12. The CDR3 totals 15 residues. Germline CDR1 reads SGHVS; CDR2 reads FNYEAQ. CDR3 residues: CASSPPSSGILEQYF. The DNA of the CDR3 is TGTGCCAGCAGCCCTCCGTCTAGCGGGATTTTAGAGCAGTACTTC. Variable domain in full (rest from reference TRBV7-6 and TRBJ2-7): GAGVSQSPRYKVTKRGQDVALRCDPISGHVSLYWYRQALGQGPEFLTYFNYEAQQDKSGLPNDRFSAERPEGSISTLTIQRTEQRDSAMYRCASSPPSSGILEQYFGPGTRLTVT.

The chain carries TRBV19 and TRBJ2-2, with D unclear. CDR1 and CDR2 from the germline V gene are LNHDA and SQIVND (reference sequence). Trimming took off 3 bases at V and 5 bases at J, with 10 bases between the two ends. This CDR3 is 14 amino acids long. Here the CDR3 reads CASSILISTGELFF. The CDR3 DNA sequence: TGTGCCAGTAGTATCCTTATTTCTACCGGGGAGCTGTTTTTT.

This clone appeared once. This chain connects TRBV5-1 to TRBJ1-6; D unresolved. The CDR3 consists of 12 residues. In germline, CDR1 is SGHRS, CDR2 YFSETQ. Trimming cost V 2 bases and J 7 bases, with 4 bases left between them. CDR3 amino acids: CASSFQNSPLHF. The CDR3 bases are TGCGCCAGCAGCTTCCAGAATTCACCCCTCCACTTT.

This chain joins TRBV30 and TRBJ1-5, with D uncertain. Germline CDR1 reads GTSNPN; CDR2 reads SVGIG (reference sequence). Trimming pared 4 bases from V and 3 bases from J, leaving 7 bases between. The CDR3 has 12 amino acids. The CDR3 region is CAWNTFNQPQHF. In DNA form, the CDR3 reads TGTGCCTGGAACACCTTCAATCAGCCCCAGCATTTT.

The genes are TRBV18 and TRBJ2-5; 8 bases line up with TRBD1. This CDR3 contains 16 residues. CDR1 is KGHSH, CDR2 LQKENI, per germline. V shed 4 bases and J 5 bases; nucleotides not matched to a gene: 12. The CDR3: CASSLGGQAIGETQYF. The CDR3 bases are TGTGCCAGCTCACTGGGGGGACAGGCCATCGGGGAGACCCAGTACTTC. The whole variable domain, remainder taken from reference TRBV18 and TRBJ2-5, is NAGVMQNPRHLVRRRGQEARLRCSPMKGHSHVYWYRQLPEEGLKFMVYLQKENIIDESGMPKERFSAEFPKEGPSILRIQQVVRGDSAAYFCASSLGGQAIGETQYFGPGTRLLVL.

The rearrangement joins TRBV6-5 to TRBJ2-2; 8 bases are shared with TRBD2. V lost 6 bases and J lost 2; bases outside the gene matches: 5. This CDR3 spans 15 amino acids. Per germline, CDR1 MNHEY and CDR2 SVGAGI. The CDR3 sequence is CASRLAGHNTGELFF. CDR3 DNA: TGTGCCAGCAGGCTAGCGGGTCATAACACCGGGGAGCTGTTTTTT.

The chain has TRBV10-3 and TRBJ2-5, with TRBD2 as a possible D gene (5 bases). The germline gives CDR1 ENHRY, CDR2 SYGVKD. Trimming shortened V by 2 bases and J by 4 bases, and 17 bases separated the two germline ends. The CDR3 is 16 residues long. CDR3 nucleotide sequence: TGTGCCATCAGTGAGGTCGCCGGGGATCCCCGAGAGACCCAGTACTTC. Its translation is CAISEVAGDPRETQYF.

The gene calls are TRBV19 and TRBJ1-6; 7 nucleotides agree with TRBD1. The CDR3 contains 11 residues. V shed 11 bases, J shed 12 bases, and the junction held 7 bases outside the gene matches. CDR1 and CDR2 (germline): LNHDA, SQIVND (reference sequence). The chain's CDR3 is CAVGGTLPLHF. CDR3 DNA sequence: TGTGCCGTAGGGGGCACCCTACCCCTCCACTTT.

The chain has TRBV6-1 and TRBJ1-2, with a possible D match to TRBD1 (6 bases). Trimming cost V 4 bases and J 6 bases, with 27 bases left between them. This CDR3 has 18 amino acids. Germline V gene sequence: CDR1 MNHNS, CDR2 SASEGT. The CDR3 nucleotides read TGTGCCAGCAGTGCCCTGACCTCCCGGGTGGGGGGGGGCCATGGCTACACCTTC. Protein product: CASSALTSRVGGGHGYTF.

The chain carries TRBV30 and TRBJ2-3; D is uncertain. The CDR3 runs to 13 residues. Trimming cost V 0 bases and J 5 bases, with 9 bases left between them. Germline-derived CDR1 and CDR2 are GTSNPN and SVGIG (reference sequence). CDR3 in DNA: TGTGCCTGGAGTGTGAATAATAGAGATACGCAGTATTTT. Translation: CAWSVNNRDTQYF.